Listed below are T cell receptor beta chains from one sample, sequenced in a study of chronic HIV infection and antiretroviral therapy. MiXCR, run by TCRdb on the 5' RACE reads, gives a single entry per CDR3 protein. This table has 40,000 to 50,000 distinct CDR3 sequences, about a fifth appearing once. Sequencing input: peripheral blood. The source of these receptors is an adult who had HIV and had not received antiretroviral therapy, or was an uninfected healthy control (not recorded which). CDR3s include the opening cysteine and the closing phenylalanine or tryptophan. A D gene is named only where the DNA matches it firmly. Only part of the rows carry a size: once, few, many, or a class if the clone is expanded.

size	J	V	D	DNA	CDR3
few	TRBJ2-7	TRBV28	-	TGTGCCAGCAGTTTGCCCCTGCGAGGAGGGCCCGCCTACGAGCAGTACTTC	CASSLPLRGGPAYEQYF
-	TRBJ1-2	TRBV30	-	TGTGCCTGGAGTGTAGTCAGTTCCTATGGCTACACCTTC	CAWSVVSSYGYTF
few	TRBJ2-5	TRBV6-4	TRBD2	TGTGCCAGCAGTGCGGGGAGGGGTAGGGGTCAAGAGACCCAGTACTTC	CASSAGRGRGQETQYF
-	TRBJ2-5	TRBV28	-	TGTGCCAGCAAGGACAGCGATCAAGAGACCCAGTACTTC	CASKDSDQETQYF
-	TRBJ1-1	TRBV28	-	TGTGCCAGCAGTTTAGGGGTCGGAGGCACTGAAGCTTTCTTT	CASSLGVGGTEAFF
-	TRBJ2-7	TRBV3-1	TRBD2	TGTGCCAGCAGCCAATGGGGGGGCGAGCAGTACTTC	CASSQWGGEQYF
-	TRBJ2-5	TRBV29-1	-	TGCAGCGTTGGGGGCCCGACAGGGAGGGAGACCCAGTACTTC	CSVGGPTGRETQYF
few	TRBJ1-4	TRBV12-3/TRBV12-4	-	TGTGCCAGCAGTTTGGTTCAGACAGCAGTTAATGAAAAACTGTTTTTT	CASSLVQTAVNEKLFF
few	TRBJ1-6	TRBV5-4	TRBD1	TGTGCCAGCGAGCGGACAGGGGATAATTCACCCCTCCACTTT	CASERTGDNSPLHF
-	TRBJ2-3	TRBV9	TRBD2	TGTGCCAGCACACCTAGCGGTGTCACAGATACGCAGTATTTT	CASTPSGVTDTQYF
-	TRBJ2-2	TRBV2	-	TGTGCCAGCAGTGAAGTCAGGGCGAACACCGGGGAGCTGTTTTTT	CASSEVRANTGELFF
few	TRBJ2-5	TRBV28	-	TGTGCCAGCAGTCCGTACCCCGGACTCCTCGAGGAGACCCAGTACTTC	CASSPYPGLLEETQYF
-	TRBJ1-1	TRBV4-1	-	TGCGCCAGCAGCCAAGATATGTTCTCGACAGTGAACACTGAAGCTTTCTTT	CASSQDMFSTVNTEAFF
-	TRBJ2-1	TRBV4-2	TRBD2	TGTGCCAGCAGCCAAGGGGAGCCTAGCGGTCTTAGCTCCTACAATGAGCAGTTCTTC	CASSQGEPSGLSSYNEQFF
few	TRBJ2-2	TRBV4-1	TRBD2	TGCGCCAGCAGCCCCCTCCTGGTAGCGGGAGGGCCTACCGGGGAGCTGTTTTTT	CASSPLLVAGGPTGELFF
few	TRBJ2-1	TRBV27	-	TGTGCCAGCAGTTCGTACGGGGGCGTCAGAAATGAGCAGTTCTTC	CASSSYGGVRNEQFF
few	TRBJ1-5	TRBV2	TRBD1	TGTGCCAGCCAAACAGGGGGTCATAGCAATCAGCCCCAGCATTTT	CASQTGGHSNQPQHF
few	TRBJ1-6	TRBV27	-	TGTGCCCCTCGGCAGAGAATCGTTTCTAATTCACCCCTCCACTTT	CAPRQRIVSNSPLHF
few	TRBJ1-2	TRBV28	TRBD1	TGTGCCAGCAGTTTATTGGGGACAGCCGTCTATGGCTACACCTTC	CASSLLGTAVYGYTF
-	TRBJ2-7	TRBV20-1	-	TGCAGTGCAGTACAGGGTCTCGAGCAGTACTTC	CSAVQGLEQYF
few	TRBJ2-1	TRBV11-2	-	TGTGCCAGCAGCCTCTCGGGTCCCTACAATGAGCAGTTCTTC	CASSLSGPYNEQFF
-	TRBJ2-3	TRBV20-1	-	TGCAGTGCTAGAGATGTGAGGGTTCCCACAGATACGCAGTATTTT	CSARDVRVPTDTQYF
few	TRBJ2-7	TRBV6-5	-	TGTGCCAGCAGTTATGACTACGAGCAGTACTTC	CASSYDYEQYF
-	TRBJ1-1	TRBV7-3	-	TGTGCCAGCAGCTTGACGCCGGGGGGGCCTGAAGCTTTCTTT	CASSLTPGGPEAFF
few	TRBJ2-1	TRBV7-9	-	TGTGCCAGCAGCCCCCCGAATGATAATGAGCAGTTCTTC	CASSPPNDNEQFF
-	TRBJ2-1	TRBV29-1	TRBD2	TGCAGCGCCGGTCTGACTAGCGGGAGGAAGCAGTTCTTC	CSAGLTSGRKQFF
few	TRBJ2-7	TRBV7-9	TRBD1	TGTGCCAGCAACCCATCGAGACAGGGGTCGAACGAGCAGTACTTC	CASNPSRQGSNEQYF
few	TRBJ1-1	TRBV6-5	-	TGTGCCAGCAGCCCCCTTTCACAGGGAGCTGAAGCTTTCTTT	CASSPLSQGAEAFF
few	TRBJ2-1	TRBV28	TRBD2	TGTGCCAGCTTCGGACTAGCAAATTACAATGAGCAGTTCTTC	CASFGLANYNEQFF